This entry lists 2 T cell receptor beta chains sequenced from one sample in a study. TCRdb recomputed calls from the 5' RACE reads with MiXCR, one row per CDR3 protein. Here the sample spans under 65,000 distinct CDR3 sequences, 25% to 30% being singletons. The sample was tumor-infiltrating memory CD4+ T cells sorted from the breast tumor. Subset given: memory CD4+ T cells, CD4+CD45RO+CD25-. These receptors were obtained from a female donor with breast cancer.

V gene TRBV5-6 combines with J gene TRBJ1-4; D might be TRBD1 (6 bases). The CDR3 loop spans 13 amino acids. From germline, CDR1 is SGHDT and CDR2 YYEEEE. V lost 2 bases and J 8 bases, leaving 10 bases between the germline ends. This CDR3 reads CASSLGQSEKLFF. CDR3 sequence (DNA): TGTGCCAGCAGCTTAGGACAGTCCGAAAAACTGTTTTTT.

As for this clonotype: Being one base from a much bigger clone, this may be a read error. CDR3 sequence reads: CANQPRDTQVSNQPQHF. CDR3 sequence (DNA): TGTGCCAACCAGCCCCGGGACACACAAGTTAGCAATCAGCCCCAGCATTTT. V is TRBV6-6 and J is TRBJ1-5; TRBD1 might be the D (6 bases). The germline gives CDR1 MNHNY, CDR2 SVGAGI (reference sequence). The CDR3 runs 17 residues. Trimming took 10 bases from V and 0 from J, leaving 22 bases between them.